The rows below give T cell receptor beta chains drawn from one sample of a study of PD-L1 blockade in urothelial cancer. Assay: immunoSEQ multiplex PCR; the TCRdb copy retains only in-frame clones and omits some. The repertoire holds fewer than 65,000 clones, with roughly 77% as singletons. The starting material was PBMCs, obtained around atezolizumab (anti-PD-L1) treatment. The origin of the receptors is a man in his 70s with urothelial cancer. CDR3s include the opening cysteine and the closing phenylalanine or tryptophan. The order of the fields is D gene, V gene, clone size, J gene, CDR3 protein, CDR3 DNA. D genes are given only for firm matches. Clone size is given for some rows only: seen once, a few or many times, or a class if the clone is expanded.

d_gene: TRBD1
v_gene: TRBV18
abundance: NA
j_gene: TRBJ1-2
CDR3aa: CASSPSGGYGYTF
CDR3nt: TGTGCCAGCTCACCATCAGGGGGCTATGGCTACACCTTC

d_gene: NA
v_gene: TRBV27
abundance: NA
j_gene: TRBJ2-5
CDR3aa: CASSLVGEGTQYF
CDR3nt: TGTGCCAGCAGTTTAGTCGGGGAAGGGACCCAGTACTTC

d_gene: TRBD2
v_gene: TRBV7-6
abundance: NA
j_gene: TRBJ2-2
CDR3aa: CASSLFLAGDSSTGELFF
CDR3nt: TGTGCCAGCAGCTTATTTCTAGCGGGAGACTCTAGCACCGGGGAGCTGTTTTTT

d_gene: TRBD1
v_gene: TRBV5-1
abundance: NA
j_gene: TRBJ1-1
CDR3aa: CASSLEQGATEAFF
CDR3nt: TGCGCCAGCAGCTTGGAACAGGGGGCTACTGAAGCTTTCTTT

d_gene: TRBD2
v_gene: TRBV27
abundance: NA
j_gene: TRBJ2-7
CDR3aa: CASSHSGGYEQYF
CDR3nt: TGTGCCAGCAGTCACAGCGGGGGCTACGAGCAGTACTTC

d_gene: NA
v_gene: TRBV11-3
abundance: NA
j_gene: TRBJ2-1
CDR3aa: CASSHDRHNEQFF
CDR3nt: TGTGCCAGCAGCCATGACAGGCACAATGAGCAGTTCTTC

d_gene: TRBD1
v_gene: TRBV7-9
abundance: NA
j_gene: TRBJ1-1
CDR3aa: CASSSPTGSRQTEAFF
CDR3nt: TGTGCCAGCAGCTCCCCGACAGGGAGCCGTCAAACTGAAGCTTTCTTT

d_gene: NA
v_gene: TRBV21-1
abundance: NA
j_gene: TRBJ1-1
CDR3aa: CASNTGGTGGNMNTEAFF
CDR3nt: TGTGCCAGCAATACCGGTGGGACAGGGGGGAATATGAACACTGAAGCTTTCTTT

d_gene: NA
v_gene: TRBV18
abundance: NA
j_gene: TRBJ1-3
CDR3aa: CASSPPAGVVGNTIYF
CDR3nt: TGTGCCAGCTCACCACCGGCAGGGGTGGTAGGAAACACCATATATTTT

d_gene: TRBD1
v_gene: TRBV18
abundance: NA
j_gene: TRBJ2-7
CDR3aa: CASSPPGRTGANYEQYF
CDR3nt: TGTGCCAGCTCACCACCGGGTAGGACAGGGGCCAACTACGAGCAGTACTTC

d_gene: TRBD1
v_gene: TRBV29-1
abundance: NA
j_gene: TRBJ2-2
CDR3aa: CSVSGTGEFRELFF
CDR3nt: TGCAGCGTTTCGGGGACAGGGGAATTCCGGGAGCTGTTTTTT

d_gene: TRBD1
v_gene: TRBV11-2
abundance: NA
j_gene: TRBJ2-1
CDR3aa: CASSLEGQDPEQFF
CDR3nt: TGTGCCAGCAGCTTAGAAGGACAGGACCCTGAGCAGTTCTTC

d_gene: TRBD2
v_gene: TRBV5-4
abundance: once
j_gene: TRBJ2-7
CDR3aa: CASSSGLALSSYEQYF
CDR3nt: TGTGCCAGCAGCTCCGGACTAGCGTTGAGCTCCTACGAGCAGTACTTC

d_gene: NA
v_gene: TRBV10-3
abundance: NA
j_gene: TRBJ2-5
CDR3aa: CAISMGLRETQYF
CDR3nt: TGTGCCATCAGCATGGGACTCCGGGAGACCCAGTACTTC